This T cell receptor (beta chain) emerged from a study of cytomegalovirus exposure and HLA in healthy donors. As for the study in general: Unique TCRs from HLA-typed donors, about 85 million of them, were held in an early data release.

Vbeta (60) and Jbeta (13) primers were used in the PCR. Clones were sequenced by immunoSEQ multiplex PCR, and TCRdb holds only the in-frame ones, with some missing. The table includes around 160,000 clones, over 65% detected once. For this clone: The antigen is not known.

Study observations and caveats: The authors listed 150 to 200 TCR beta chains as cytomegalovirus-associated. In a later analysis, TCR beta V- and J-gene trimming showed a link to a missense DCLRE1C variant.

Healthy bone marrow donors made up the cohort. The sequenced material came from PBMCs. The receptor comes from a man aged 40-49 years in good health and CMV-seropositive.

The CDR3 loop reads CASSPQPQGPSGNTIYF. The CDR3 bases are TGTGCCAGCTCACCACAACCACAGGGGCCCTCTGGAAACACCATATATTTT. The V and J genes are TRBV18 and TRBJ1-3; 7 bases are shared with TRBD1. The CDR3 extends over 17 amino acids. In germline, CDR1 is KGHSH, CDR2 LQKENI. V shed 1 base and J 0 bases; nucleotides not matched to a gene: 6.